What follows are 21 T cell receptor beta chains derived from one specimen sequenced in a study of blood T cell repertoires in COVID-19. Assay: immunoSEQ multiplex PCR; the TCRdb copy retains only in-frame clones and omits some. The data contain about 210,000 clones, about 86% of them singletons. Material for sequencing was peripheral blood. The receptors were gathered from a man aged 50 to 60 with active or convalescent COVID-19.

This sequence joins TRBV30 and TRBJ1-2, with 9 bases lining up with TRBD1. The length of the CDR3 is 13 residues. With V trimmed by 5 bases and J by 3 bases, 4 bases remained unmatched. Germline assignment: CDR1 GTSNPN and CDR2 SVGIG (reference sequence). The CDR3 DNA is TGTGCCTGGGATACAGGGGGCTACTATGGCTACACCTTC. This codes for CAWDTGGYYGYTF.

The genes are TRBV30 and TRBJ1-4; D might be TRBD1 (6 bases). The V gene's germline CDR1 is GTSNPN and CDR2 SVGIG (reference sequence). This CDR3 comprises 15 residues. Trimming took 2 bases from V and 10 from J, leaving 20 bases between them. The CDR3 sequence is CAWSNGQPGGGKLFF. CDR3 in DNA: TGTGCCTGGAGTAACGGACAGCCCGGGGGGGGAAAACTGTTTTTT.

The rearrangement links TRBV3-1 (or the pseudogene TRBV3-2) to TRBJ1-2; 9 nucleotides agree with TRBD1. Germline V lookup: CDR1 LGHDT, CDR2 YNNKEL (reference sequence). The CDR3 runs to 16 residues. The trim removed 1 base at V and 7 bases at J, leaving 10 bases unmatched. The CDR3 DNA reads TGTGCCAGCAGCCAAGGCCGGGACAGGGTATCGCCTGGCTACACCTTC. It encodes CASSQGRDRVSPGYTF.

V usage is TRBV19 and J usage is TRBJ2-5; D is undetermined. The CDR3 covers 13 residues. Germline lookup yields CDR1 LNHDA and CDR2 SQIVND (reference sequence). V was pared by 3 bases and J by 4 bases, with 9 bases between. CDR3 DNA sequence: TGTGCCAGTAGTATCTCAAGGAGAGAGACCCAGTACTTC. Amino acid sequence: CASSISRRETQYF.

A word on this clone: The sample has other DNA sequences that encode this CDR3 too. The genes are TRBV6-1 and TRBJ1-3; D possibly corresponds to TRBD1 (5 bases). This CDR3 is built from 14 residues. Germline V gene sequence: CDR1 MNHNS, CDR2 SASEGT. With 2 bases removed from V and 1 base from J, the gap between germline ends came to 6 bases. The CDR3 region has the DNA TGTGCCAGCAGTGAAACAGGTTCTGGAAACACCATATATTTT. It translates to CASSETGSGNTIYF.

This rearrangement joins TRBV11-2 to TRBJ2-3; TRBD2 might be the D (5 bases). V shed 6 bases and J shed 2 bases, with 6 bases lying between them. In germline, CDR1 is SGHAT, CDR2 FQNNGV. CDR3 size: 12 residues. The CDR3 coding sequence is TGTGCCAGCAGGACTACCACAGATACGCAGTATTTT. Its translation is CASRTTTDTQYF.

V gene TRBV19 combines with J gene TRBJ1-1, with TRBD1 matching over 8 bases. J was trimmed by 3 bases and V by 5 bases; bases with no gene match: 8. CDR1 is LNHDA and CDR2 is SQIVND in the germline V gene (reference sequence). This CDR3 has 15 amino acids. The CDR3 sequence is CASSLYQGAYTEAFF. The CDR3 DNA reads as TGTGCCAGTAGTCTGTACCAGGGGGCGTACACTGAAGCTTTCTTT.

The chain employs TRBV28 and TRBJ1-2; tentatively, D is TRBD1 (6 bases). The germline V and J ends were trimmed by 7 bases and 7 bases, with 19 bases remaining between them. This CDR3 contains 14 residues. Germline CDR1 and CDR2: MDHEN and SYDVKM. The CDR3 DNA is TGTGCCAGCACCCTCGCAGGGGAGGGAAGTGGCTACACCTTC. Its translation: CASTLAGEGSGYTF.

The chain joins TRBV13 to TRBJ2-3; D unclear. The CDR3 spans 13 residues. V lost 7 bases and J lost 0, with 8 bases in between. Germline assignment: CDR1 PRHDT and CDR2 FYEKMQ (reference sequence). CDR3 residues: CASKTRSTDTQYF. Written as DNA, the CDR3 is TGTGCCAGCAAGACAAGGAGCACAGATACGCAGTATTTT.

This clone was counted only a few times. This chain connects TRBV5-1 to TRBJ2-7; 11 nucleotides align to TRBD2. After removal of 2 bases from V and 2 bases from J, the junction contained 0 bases not matched to a gene. This CDR3 is built from 14 residues. Germline CDR1 and CDR2: SGHRS and YFSETQ. CDR3 sequence (DNA): TGCGCCAGCAGCTTTAGCGGGGGGGCCTACGAGCAGTACTTC. Protein product: CASSFSGGAYEQYF.

The J gene is TRBJ1-1, the V gene TRBV5-1; D not certain. Germline-derived CDR1 and CDR2 are SGHRS and YFSETQ. The CDR3 has 13 residues. V was clipped by 1 base and J by 3 bases, with 7 bases between them. As DNA, the CDR3 is TGCGCCAGCAGCTTGCACGGGGACACTGAAGCTTTCTTT. This sequence encodes CASSLHGDTEAFF.

This chain links TRBV5-1 with TRBJ2-7, with TRBD1 matching 9 bases. The length of the CDR3 is 16 residues. V gave up 0 bases and J gave up 0 bases; unmatched junction bases: 4. Germline CDR1 reads SGHRS; CDR2 reads YFSETQ. Here the CDR3 DNA reads TGCGCCAGCAGCTTGGATGGGACAGGGAACTCCTACGAGCAGTACTTC. It specifies CASSLDGTGNSYEQYF. Filled out from reference TRBV5-1 and TRBJ2-7, the complete variable domain reads KAGVTQTPRYLIKTRGQQVTLSCSPISGHRSVSWYQQTPGQGLQFLFEYFSETQRNKGNFPGRFSGRQFSNSRSEMNVSTLELGDSALYLCASSLDGTGNSYEQYFGPGTRLTVT.

The chain employs TRBV6-6 and TRBJ1-5, with a weak D call TRBD1 (5 bases). The germline V gene encodes CDR1 MNHNY and CDR2 SVGAGI (reference sequence). V was trimmed by 2 bases and J by 4 bases, leaving 9 bases between them. CDR3 size: 14 residues. The CDR3 sequence: CASSYIKGNQPQHF. The CDR3, as DNA: TGTGCCAGCAGTTACATCAAGGGGAATCAGCCCCAGCATTTT.

A single count supports this clone. The chain employs TRBV5-1 and TRBJ2-1; TRBD1 matches at 9 bases. Germline CDR1 and CDR2: SGHRS and YFSETQ. V lost 0 bases and J lost 6; bases outside the gene matches: 7. This CDR3 contains 16 residues. CDR3 in DNA: TGCGCCAGCAGCTTGGTGGGGACAGGGATCATCAATGAGCAGTTCTTC. Protein: CASSLVGTGIINEQFF.

The rearrangement joins TRBV6-5 to TRBJ1-2; 7 nucleotides agree with TRBD1. Germline CDR1 reads MNHEY; CDR2 reads SVGAGI. This CDR3 is built from 16 residues. Losses at the gene ends were 2 bases for V and 1 base for J; bases not matched to a gene: 7. The CDR3 region is CASSYRTTGINYGYTF. DNA for the CDR3: TGTGCCAGCAGTTACCGAACGACAGGGATTAACTATGGCTACACCTTC.

CDR3 bases: TGTGCCAGCAGTTTGGGACAGGGGACAGATACGCAGTATTTT. It encodes CASSLGQGTDTQYF. The V and J genes are TRBV27 and TRBJ2-3; 10 bases are shared with TRBD1. Trimming removed 3 bases from V and 3 bases from J; junction bases left unmatched: 0. This CDR3 has 14 residues. Germline CDR1 is MNHEY and CDR2 is SMNVEV (reference sequence).

The chain uses TRBV2 and TRBJ1-2; D perhaps matches TRBD1 (5 bases). This CDR3 is 17 amino acids long. CDR1 is SNHLY and CDR2 is FYNNEI in the germline V gene. Deletions cut 6 bases from V and 4 bases from J, with 24 bases between. CDR3: CASREPLRQGGSYGYTF. Written as DNA, the CDR3 is TGTGCCAGCAGGGAGCCTTTAAGGCAGGGTGGCAGCTATGGCTACACCTTC.

This chain joins TRBV9 and TRBJ2-7; 9 nucleotides line up with TRBD1. The length of the CDR3 is 15 residues. V was pared by 5 bases and J by 6 bases, with 12 bases of the junction left unmatched. The V gene's germline CDR1 is SGDLS and CDR2 YYNGEE. The CDR3 DNA is TGTGCCAGCAGTTCCGCCGGGACAGGGATCCGCGAGCAGTACTTC. Translation: CASSSAGTGIREQYF.

This chain links TRBV5-1 with TRBJ1-3, with 8 bases lining up with TRBD1. Per germline, CDR1 SGHRS and CDR2 YFSETQ. The V gene end was trimmed by 4 bases and the J gene end by 4 bases; junction bases not matched to a gene: 4. This CDR3 comprises 14 residues. The CDR3: CASSVGTGGNTIYF. Written as DNA, the CDR3 is TGCGCCAGCAGCGTGGGGACAGGCGGAAACACCATATATTTT.

In its sample, this clone was seen once. V gene TRBV19 combines with J gene TRBJ2-7, with D possibly matching TRBD2 (7 bases). CDR3 size: 14 residues. Germline V gene sequence: CDR1 LNHDA, CDR2 SQIVND (reference sequence). Trimming took off 6 bases at V and 1 base at J, with 13 bases between the two ends. The CDR3: CASSPGGSSYEQYF. CDR3 nucleotide sequence: TGTGCCAGTAGCCCGGGGGGCTCTTCCTACGAGCAGTACTTC.

The chain employs TRBV6-5 and TRBJ2-5; D possibly corresponds to TRBD2 (6 bases). CDR3 length: 13 amino acids. Germline-derived CDR1 and CDR2 are MNHEY and SVGAGI. Trimming took off 5 bases at V and 4 bases at J, with 11 bases between the two ends. The CDR3 reads CASSRPAGETQYF. The CDR3 bases are TGTGCCAGCAGTCGACCAGCGGGAGAGACCCAGTACTTC.